These T cell receptor beta chains were read from a single sample in a study of CD8+CD57+ T cells in acquired aplastic anemia. MiXCR, run by TCRdb on the reads, gives a single entry per CDR3 protein. The table records under 350,000 distinct CDR3 sequences, roughly 59% of them present only once. Sample: sorted CD4+, CD8+, or CD8+CD57+ T cells (not recorded which) from PBMCs. These TCRs come from a human donor with aplastic anemia. Both conserved end residues are part of each CDR3. The order of the fields is CDR3 protein, CDR3 DNA, clone size, J gene, D gene, V gene. A D gene is named only where the DNA matches it firmly. Size tells how often a clone was seen (once, few, many) or the class of an expanded clone, and some rows leave it out.

CAISGGGAGNTIYF	TGTGCCATCAGTGGAGGGGGCGCTGGAAACACCATATATTTT	.	TRBJ1-3	TRBD1	TRBV10-3
CSAKPPGVSYEQYF	TGCAGTGCTAAACCCCCGGGGGTCTCTTACGAGCAGTACTTC	.	TRBJ2-7	.	TRBV20-1
CASSISSGSMNEQFF	TGCGCCAGCAGCATTTCTAGCGGGAGTATGAATGAGCAGTTCTTC	.	TRBJ2-1	TRBD2	TRBV5-1
CASTPRRGRDQPQQF	TGTGCCAGCACTCCGCGACGGGGGCGCGATCAGCCCCAGCAATTT	.	TRBJ1-5	.	TRBV6-9
CASTQGYEQFF	TGTGCCAGCACCCAAGGGTATGAGCAGTTCTTC	.	TRBJ2-1	.	TRBV7-8
CATSDAPGQSGTTNTGELFF	TGTGCCACCAGTGATGCTCCGGGACAGAGCGGGACTACGAACACTGGGGAGCTGTTTTTT	.	TRBJ2-2	.	TRBV24-1
CASSVDSSQETQYF	TGTGCCAGCAGCGTAGACAGCTCCCAAGAGACCCAGTACTTC	.	TRBJ2-5	.	TRBV9
CASSLEAKYF	TGTGCCAGCAGCTTGGAAGCGAAGTACTTC	.	TRBJ2-7	.	TRBV7-2
CASSPLAGGPYEQYF	TGTGCCAGCAGCCCACTAGCGGGAGGGCCCTACGAGCAGTACTTC	.	TRBJ2-7	TRBD2	TRBV7-9
CAIGGGGNEQFF	TGTGCCATCGGTGGAGGGGGCAATGAGCAGTTCTTC	few	TRBJ2-1	.	TRBV10-3
CASSLRQGSWDNNEQFF	TGTGCCAGCAGCTTACGACAGGGGTCATGGGATAACAATGAGCAGTTCTTC	.	TRBJ2-1	TRBD1	TRBV7-3
CATSRDAAGRELFF	TGTGCCACCAGCAGAGATGCGGCAGGGCGGGAGCTGTTTTTT	many	TRBJ2-2	.	TRBV15
CATSRGTGQGGETQYF	TGTGCCACCAGCAGAGGGACCGGACAGGGCGGGGAGACCCAGTACTTC	.	TRBJ2-5	TRBD1	TRBV15
CASSYYGTGYSYEQYF	TGTGCCAGCAGCTACTATGGGACAGGGTACTCCTACGAGCAGTACTTC	many	TRBJ2-7	TRBD1	TRBV5-5
CASSLGRRLAGGRQETQYF	TGTGCCAGCAGCTTAGGTCGTCGACTAGCGGGGGGCCGTCAAGAGACCCAGTACTTC	.	TRBJ2-5	TRBD2	TRBV7-2
CATSVQGYKNIQYF	TGTGCCACCAGTGTCCAGGGTTACAAAAACATTCAGTACTTC	.	TRBJ2-4	.	TRBV24-1
CASTFTGAYNYGYTF	TGTGCCAGCACCTTTACAGGGGCGTATAACTATGGCTACACCTTC	.	TRBJ1-2	TRBD1	TRBV12-3/TRBV12-4
CSAPTRTSPLVSGANVLTF	TGCAGTGCTCCCACCCGGACTAGCCCCCTGGTCTCTGGGGCCAACGTCCTGACTTTC	many	TRBJ2-6	TRBD2	TRBV20-1
CASSPQGQTGYYGYTF	TGTGCCAGCTCACCCCAAGGACAAACTGGTTACTATGGCTACACCTTC	few	TRBJ1-2	.	TRBV18
CASSYDNSGANVLTF	TGTGCCAGCAGTTACGACAACTCTGGGGCCAACGTCCTGACTTTC	.	TRBJ2-6	.	TRBV25-1
CSAITEMNTEAFF	TGCAGTGCTATAACAGAGATGAACACTGAAGCTTTCTTT	.	TRBJ1-1	.	TRBV20-1
CASSQAGTGLNQPQHF	TGCGCCAGCAGCCAAGCCGGGACAGGCTTGAATCAGCCCCAGCATTTT	once	TRBJ1-5	TRBD1	TRBV4-1
CSARRGVEGEQYF	TGCAGCGCCAGACGGGGGGTTGAAGGCGAGCAGTACTTC	many	TRBJ2-7	TRBD2	TRBV29-1
CASSSGPMRF	TGTGCCAGCAGTAGCGGCCCCATGCGCTTC	.	TRBJ1-2	.	TRBV7-9
CSASTGYTF	TGCAGTGCTAGCACTGGCTACACCTTC	.	TRBJ1-2	.	TRBV20-1
CATSAGGLSYEQYF	TGTGCCACCAGCGCCGGCGGTCTCTCCTACGAGCAGTACTTC	once	TRBJ2-7	.	TRBV6-5
CASSELGYRNNEKLFF	TGTGCCAGCAGTGAATTGGGGTACCGTAATAATGAAAAACTGTTTTTT	many	TRBJ1-4	.	TRBV6-1
CASSRLLQGPYEQYF	TGTGCCAGTAGTAGGCTTCTACAGGGGCCCTACGAGCAGTACTTC	.	TRBJ2-7	TRBD1	TRBV19
CATSGDSGNTIYF	TGTGCCACTTCAGGGGACTCTGGAAACACCATATATTTT	.	TRBJ1-3	.	TRBV10-3
CASSPVAGATDTQYF	TGTGCCAGCAGCCCAGTTGCGGGGGCCACAGATACGCAGTATTTT	.	TRBJ2-3	.	TRBV7-9
CASSFRQPYNSPLHF	TGTGCCAGCAGCTTTCGACAGCCTTATAATTCACCCCTCCACTTT	.	TRBJ1-6	.	TRBV5-6
CSYRTEQGGETQYF	TGCAGTTACCGGACCGAACAGGGAGGGGAGACCCAGTACTTC	many	TRBJ2-5	.	TRBV20-1
CASRTAGGPIHEQFF	TGTGCCAGCAGGACAGCGGGGGGGCCTATCCATGAGCAGTTCTTC	many	TRBJ2-1	TRBD2	TRBV12-3/TRBV12-4
CASSEYGGWVGEKLFF	TGTGCCAGCAGTGAATACGGAGGGTGGGTAGGTGAAAAACTGTTTTTT	.	TRBJ1-4	.	TRBV25-1
CASSIDGVTSGGIQETQYF	TGTGCCAGTAGTATAGATGGGGTGACTAGCGGGGGGATCCAAGAGACCCAGTACTTC	.	TRBJ2-5	TRBD2	TRBV19
CASSLLDEQYF	TGTGCCAGCAGCTTACTGGATGAGCAGTACTTC	many	TRBJ2-7	.	TRBV7-9
CSVVSANTEAFF	TGCAGCGTTGTTTCTGCGAACACTGAAGCTTTCTTT	many	TRBJ1-1	.	TRBV29-1
CASSRVEGQPQHF	TGTGCCAGCAGCCGGGTGGAGGGGCAGCCCCAGCATTTT	many	TRBJ1-5	.	TRBV2
CSVGERESFYEQYF	TGCAGCGTTGGGGAGCGGGAGTCTTTCTACGAGCAGTACTTC	.	TRBJ2-7	TRBD2	TRBV29-1
CASSLVGRLYEQYF	TGTGCCAGCAGCTTAGTAGGCCGGCTCTACGAGCAGTACTTC	.	TRBJ2-7	.	TRBV7-9
CASTVNAYEQYF	TGTGCCAGCACCGTTAATGCCTACGAGCAGTACTTC	.	TRBJ2-7	.	TRBV2
CASSSQGGNEQFF	TGTGCCAGCAGCTCACAGGGGGGCAATGAGCAGTTCTTC	.	TRBJ2-1	TRBD1	TRBV14
CATSDPGGIDTGELFF	TGTGCCACCTCCGACCCCGGGGGGATCGACACCGGGGAGCTGTTTTTT	.	TRBJ2-2	TRBD2	TRBV19
CAIRAGLAGTTDTQYF	TGTGCCATCAGAGCGGGGCTAGCGGGAACCACAGATACGCAGTATTTT	.	TRBJ2-3	TRBD2	TRBV10-3
CASSAARTGNFYGYTF	TGCGCCAGCAGCGCCGCTCGGACAGGAAATTTCTATGGCTACACCTTC	.	TRBJ1-2	TRBD1	TRBV10-2
CASSLGAAGSNQPQHF	TGTGCCAGCAGCTTAGGGGCAGCTGGGAGCAATCAGCCCCAGCATTTT	.	TRBJ1-5	.	TRBV11-2
CAIGTSGASTDTQYF	TGTGCCATTGGGACTAGCGGGGCTAGCACAGATACGCAGTATTTT	.	TRBJ2-3	TRBD2	TRBV10-3
CSAQTSGRAQQFF	TGCAGTGCTCAGACTAGCGGGAGGGCTCAGCAGTTCTTC	.	TRBJ2-1	TRBD2	TRBV20-1
CASSLRTRGTDTQYF	TGTGCCAGCAGCTTACGGACGCGGGGCACAGATACGCAGTATTTT	.	TRBJ2-3	.	TRBV7-9